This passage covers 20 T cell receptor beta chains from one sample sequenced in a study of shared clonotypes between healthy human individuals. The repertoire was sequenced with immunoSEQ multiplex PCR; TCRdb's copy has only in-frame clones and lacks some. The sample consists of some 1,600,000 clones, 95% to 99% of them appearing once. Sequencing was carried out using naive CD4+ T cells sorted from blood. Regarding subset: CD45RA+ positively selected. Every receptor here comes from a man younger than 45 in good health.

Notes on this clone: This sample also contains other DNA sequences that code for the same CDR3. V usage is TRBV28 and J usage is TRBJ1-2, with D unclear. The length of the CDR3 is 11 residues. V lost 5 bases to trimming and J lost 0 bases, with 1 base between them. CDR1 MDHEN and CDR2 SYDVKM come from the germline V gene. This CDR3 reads CASSPNYGYTF. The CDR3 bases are TGTGCCAGCAGTCCTAACTATGGCTACACCTTC.

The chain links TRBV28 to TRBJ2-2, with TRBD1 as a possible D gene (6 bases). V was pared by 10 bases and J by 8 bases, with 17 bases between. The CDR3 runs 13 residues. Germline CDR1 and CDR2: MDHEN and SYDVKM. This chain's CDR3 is CATIRGTPGELFF. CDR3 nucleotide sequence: TGTGCCACCATCAGGGGAACACCTGGGGAGCTGTTTTTT.

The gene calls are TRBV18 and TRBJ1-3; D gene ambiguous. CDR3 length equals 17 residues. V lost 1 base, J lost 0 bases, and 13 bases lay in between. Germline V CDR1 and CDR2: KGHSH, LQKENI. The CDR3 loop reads CASSPLKSRISGNTIYF. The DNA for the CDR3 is TGTGCCAGCTCACCACTTAAGTCCCGGATCTCTGGAAACACCATATATTTT.

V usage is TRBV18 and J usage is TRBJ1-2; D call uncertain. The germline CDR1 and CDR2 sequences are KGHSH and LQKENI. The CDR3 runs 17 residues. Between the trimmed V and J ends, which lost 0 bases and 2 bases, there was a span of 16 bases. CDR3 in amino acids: CASSPPSQAPRNYGYTF. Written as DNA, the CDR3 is TGTGCCAGCTCACCACCCAGTCAAGCCCCTAGAAACTATGGCTACACCTTC. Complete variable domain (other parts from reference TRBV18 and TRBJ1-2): NAGVMQNPRHLVRRRGQEARLRCSPMKGHSHVYWYRQLPEEGLKFMVYLQKENIIDESGMPKERFSAEFPKEGPSILRIQQVVRGDSAAYFCASSPPSQAPRNYGYTFGSGTRLTVV.

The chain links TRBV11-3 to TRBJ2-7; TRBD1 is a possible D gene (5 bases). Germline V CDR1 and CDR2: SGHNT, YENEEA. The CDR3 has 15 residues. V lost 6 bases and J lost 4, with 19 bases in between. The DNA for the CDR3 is TGTGCCAGCAGACCAGACAGCGTTATTGCTTACGAGCAGTACTTC. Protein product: CASRPDSVIAYEQYF. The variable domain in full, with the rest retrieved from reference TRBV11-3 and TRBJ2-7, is EAGVVQSPRYKIIEKKQPVAFWCNPISGHNTLYWYLQNLGQGPELLIRYENEEAVDDSQLPKDRFSAERLKGVDSTLKIQPAELGDSAVYLCASRPDSVIAYEQYFGPGTRLTVT.

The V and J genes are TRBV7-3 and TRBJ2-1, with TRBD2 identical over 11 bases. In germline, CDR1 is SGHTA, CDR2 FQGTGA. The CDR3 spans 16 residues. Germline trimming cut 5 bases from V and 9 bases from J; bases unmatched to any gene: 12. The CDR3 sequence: CASSPAGTSGGSEQFF. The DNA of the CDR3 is TGTGCCAGCAGCCCCGCCGGGACTAGCGGTGGAAGTGAGCAGTTCTTC.

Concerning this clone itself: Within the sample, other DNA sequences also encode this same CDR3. CDR3 DNA sequence: TGTGCCAGCAGCGTAGGACTAGCAAACGAGCAGTTCTTC. The encoded protein is CASSVGLANEQFF. This chain connects TRBV9 to TRBJ2-1; 7 nucleotides line up with TRBD2. Germline CDR1 SGDLS, CDR2 YYNGEE. The CDR3 has 13 amino acids. V shed 0 bases and J 10 bases; nucleotides not matched to a gene: 4. The full variable domain, its missing parts supplied by reference TRBV9 and TRBJ2-1, is DSGVTQTPKHLITATGQRVTLRCSPRSGDLSVYWYQQSLDQGLQFLIQYYNGEERAKGNILERFSAQQFPDLHSELNLSSLELGDSALYFCASSVGLANEQFFGPGTRLTVL.

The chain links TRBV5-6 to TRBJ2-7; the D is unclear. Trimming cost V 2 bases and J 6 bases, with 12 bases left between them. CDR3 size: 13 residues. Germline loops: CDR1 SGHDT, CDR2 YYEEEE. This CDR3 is CASSLIPLGEQYF. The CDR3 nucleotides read TGTGCCAGCAGCTTAATCCCCTTGGGCGAGCAGTACTTC.

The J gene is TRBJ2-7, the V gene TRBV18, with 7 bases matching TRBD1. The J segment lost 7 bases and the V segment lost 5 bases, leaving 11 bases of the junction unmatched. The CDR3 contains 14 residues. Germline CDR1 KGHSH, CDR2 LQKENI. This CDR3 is CASSGQAPGSEQYF. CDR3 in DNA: TGTGCCAGCTCAGGACAGGCCCCTGGGAGTGAGCAGTACTTC.

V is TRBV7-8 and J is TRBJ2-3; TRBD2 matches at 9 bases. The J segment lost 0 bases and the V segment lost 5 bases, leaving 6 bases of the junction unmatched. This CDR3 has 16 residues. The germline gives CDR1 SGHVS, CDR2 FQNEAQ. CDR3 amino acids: CASSPLAGISTDTQYF. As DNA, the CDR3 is TGTGCCAGCAGCCCCCTAGCGGGAATAAGCACAGATACGCAGTATTTT.

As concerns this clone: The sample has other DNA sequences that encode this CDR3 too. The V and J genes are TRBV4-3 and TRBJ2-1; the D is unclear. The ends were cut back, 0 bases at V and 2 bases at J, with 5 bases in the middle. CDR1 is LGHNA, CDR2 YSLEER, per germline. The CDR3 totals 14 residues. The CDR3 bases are TGCGCCAGCAGCCAAGATCCCACCTACAATGAGCAGTTCTTC. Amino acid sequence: CASSQDPTYNEQFF.

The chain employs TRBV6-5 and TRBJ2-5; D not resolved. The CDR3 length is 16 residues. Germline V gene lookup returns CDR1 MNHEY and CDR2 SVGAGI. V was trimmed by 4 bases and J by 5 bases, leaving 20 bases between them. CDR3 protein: CASSSTWAAVGETQYF. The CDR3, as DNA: TGTGCCAGCAGTTCCACTTGGGCCGCAGTAGGTGAGACCCAGTACTTC.

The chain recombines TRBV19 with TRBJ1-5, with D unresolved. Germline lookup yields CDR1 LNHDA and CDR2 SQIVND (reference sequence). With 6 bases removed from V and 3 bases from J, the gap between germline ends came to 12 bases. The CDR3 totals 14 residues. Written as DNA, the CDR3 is TGTGCCAGTAGCAATACACAGCTCAATCAGCCCCAGCATTTT. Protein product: CASSNTQLNQPQHF.

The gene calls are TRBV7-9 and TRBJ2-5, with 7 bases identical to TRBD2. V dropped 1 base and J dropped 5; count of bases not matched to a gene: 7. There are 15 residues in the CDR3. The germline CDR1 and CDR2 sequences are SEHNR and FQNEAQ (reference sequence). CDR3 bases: TGTGCCAGCAGCTTAGATGCGGGAGCGGTGGAGACCCAGTACTTC. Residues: CASSLDAGAVETQYF.

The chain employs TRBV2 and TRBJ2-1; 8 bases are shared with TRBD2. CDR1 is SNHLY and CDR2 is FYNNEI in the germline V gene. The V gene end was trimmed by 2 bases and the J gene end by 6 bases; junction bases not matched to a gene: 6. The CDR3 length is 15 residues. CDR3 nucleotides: TGTGCCAGCAGTGAAATCAGCGGGAGTCCCAATGAGCAGTTCTTC. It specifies CASSEISGSPNEQFF.

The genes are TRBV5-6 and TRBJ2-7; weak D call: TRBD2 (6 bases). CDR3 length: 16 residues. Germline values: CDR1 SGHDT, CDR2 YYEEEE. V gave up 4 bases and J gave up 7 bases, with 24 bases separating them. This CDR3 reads CASSPRVERGGKEQYF. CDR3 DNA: TGTGCCAGCAGCCCCCGGGTAGAACGTGGCGGGAAGGAGCAGTACTTC.

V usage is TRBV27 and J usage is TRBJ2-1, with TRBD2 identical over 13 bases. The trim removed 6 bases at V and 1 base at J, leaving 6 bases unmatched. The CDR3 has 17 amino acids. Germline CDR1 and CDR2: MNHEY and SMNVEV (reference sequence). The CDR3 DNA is TGTGCCAGCAGGATGACTAGCGGGAGGTTTTCCTACAATGAGCAGTTCTTC. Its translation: CASRMTSGRFSYNEQFF.

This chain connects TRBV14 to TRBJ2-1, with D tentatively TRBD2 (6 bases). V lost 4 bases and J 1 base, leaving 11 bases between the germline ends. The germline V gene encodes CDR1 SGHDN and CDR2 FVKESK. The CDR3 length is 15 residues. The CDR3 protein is CASSREEGSYNEQFF. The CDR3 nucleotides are TGTGCCAGCAGCCGGGAGGAGGGTTCCTACAATGAGCAGTTCTTC.

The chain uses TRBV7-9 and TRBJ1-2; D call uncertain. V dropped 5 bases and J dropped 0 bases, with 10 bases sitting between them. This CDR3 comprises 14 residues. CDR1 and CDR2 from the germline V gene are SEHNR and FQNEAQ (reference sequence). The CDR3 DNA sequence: TGTGCCAGCAGCCGGGCCCTTGCTAACTATGGCTACACCTTC. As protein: CASSRALANYGYTF.

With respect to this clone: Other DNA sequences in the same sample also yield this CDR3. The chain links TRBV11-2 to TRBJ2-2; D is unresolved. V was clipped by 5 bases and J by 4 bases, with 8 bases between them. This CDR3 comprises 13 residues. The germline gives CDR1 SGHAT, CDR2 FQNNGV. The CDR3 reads CASSPRFTGELFF. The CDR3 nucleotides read TGTGCCAGCAGCCCCCGATTCACCGGGGAGCTGTTTTTT.